A selection of T cell receptor beta chains follows, all from one sample in a study of lymphopenia after photon versus proton radiotherapy. The repertoire was sequenced with immunoSEQ multiplex PCR; TCRdb's copy has only in-frame clones and lacks some. The sample has approximately 170,000 clones, less than 90% seen once. The source material was peripheral blood, sampled from a patient treated with photon-based radiotherapy. Every receptor here comes from a man aged 45 to 65 with gastric cancer. Each CDR3 is given with its conserved first and last residue. Fields, in order: clone size, CDR3 length, D gene, V gene, J gene, CDR3 protein, CDR3 DNA. The D gene is left open where the match is weak. The listing skips clone size in some rows; elsewhere it reads once, few, many or a size class.

abundance: -; len: 13; d_gene: -; v_gene: TRBV9; j_gene: TRBJ2-7; CDR3aa: CASSEEGVGEQYF; CDR3nt: TGTGCCAGCAGCGAGGAGGGAGTCGGGGAGCAGTACTTC
abundance: -; len: 15; d_gene: TRBD1; v_gene: TRBV4-1; j_gene: TRBJ1-1; CDR3aa: CASSQDEQGAREAFF; CDR3nt: TGCGCCAGCAGCCAAGACGAACAGGGGGCCAGAGAAGCTTTCTTT
abundance: once; len: 15; d_gene: TRBD1; v_gene: TRBV19; j_gene: TRBJ2-5; CDR3aa: CASSSMDRGWETQYF; CDR3nt: TGTGCCAGTAGTTCGATGGACAGGGGGTGGGAGACCCAGTACTTC
abundance: -; len: 17; d_gene: -; v_gene: TRBV30; j_gene: TRBJ2-2; CDR3aa: CAWSGVRGGWGTGELFF; CDR3nt: TGTGCCTGGAGTGGTGTACGGGGAGGATGGGGGACCGGGGAGCTGTTTTTT
abundance: -; len: 14; d_gene: TRBD2; v_gene: TRBV7-9; j_gene: TRBJ2-5; CDR3aa: CASSSGLAGVPQYF; CDR3nt: TGTGCCAGCAGCTCAGGACTAGCGGGAGTGCCCCAGTACTTC
abundance: -; len: 11; d_gene: -; v_gene: TRBV28; j_gene: TRBJ2-7; CDR3aa: CASKAGYEQYF; CDR3nt: TGTGCCAGCAAGGCGGGATACGAGCAGTACTTC
abundance: -; len: 13; d_gene: -; v_gene: TRBV4-2; j_gene: TRBJ1-1; CDR3aa: CASSQVQGLGAFF; CDR3nt: TGTGCCAGCAGCCAAGTACAGGGATTGGGAGCTTTCTTT
abundance: -; len: 14; d_gene: TRBD2; v_gene: TRBV10-3; j_gene: TRBJ2-1; CDR3aa: CAIRGTSGRNEQFF; CDR3nt: TGTGCCATCAGGGGGACTAGCGGGAGAAATGAGCAGTTCTTC
abundance: -; len: 15; d_gene: -; v_gene: TRBV6-5; j_gene: TRBJ2-1; CDR3aa: CASSYSWGVNNEQFF; CDR3nt: TGTGCCAGCAGTTACTCGTGGGGGGTGAACAATGAGCAGTTCTTC
abundance: -; len: 15; d_gene: TRBD1; v_gene: TRBV5-4; j_gene: TRBJ2-3; CDR3aa: CASRRLGTGVDTQYF; CDR3nt: TGTGCCAGCCGCAGACTCGGGACAGGGGTGGATACGCAGTATTTT
abundance: -; len: 15; d_gene: TRBD2; v_gene: TRBV12-5; j_gene: TRBJ2-1; CDR3aa: CASGLEIAGGNEQFF; CDR3nt: TGTGCTAGTGGTTTGGAAATAGCGGGAGGCAATGAGCAGTTCTTC
abundance: -; len: 15; d_gene: -; v_gene: TRBV7-9; j_gene: TRBJ1-6; CDR3aa: CASSPVGQRNSPLHF; CDR3nt: TGTGCCAGCAGCCCCGTTGGACAGCGAAATTCACCCCTCCACTTT
abundance: -; len: 12; d_gene: TRBD2; v_gene: TRBV29-1; j_gene: TRBJ2-7; CDR3aa: CSVDLAGYEQYF; CDR3nt: TGCAGCGTTGACCTAGCGGGCTACGAGCAGTACTTC
abundance: -; len: 14; d_gene: -; v_gene: TRBV18; j_gene: TRBJ1-3; CDR3aa: CASSPDLSGNTIYF; CDR3nt: TGTGCCAGCTCACCGGACCTCTCTGGAAACACCATATATTTT
abundance: -; len: 16; d_gene: -; v_gene: TRBV4-1; j_gene: TRBJ1-5; CDR3aa: CASSQVFEGRNQPQHF; CDR3nt: TGCGCCAGCAGCCAAGTGTTTGAGGGTAGGAATCAGCCCCAGCATTTT
abundance: -; len: 13; d_gene: -; v_gene: TRBV7-8; j_gene: TRBJ1-2; CDR3aa: CASSLDVDYGYTF; CDR3nt: TGTGCCAGCAGCTTAGATGTGGACTATGGCTACACCTTC
abundance: once; len: 16; d_gene: -; v_gene: TRBV6-1; j_gene: TRBJ1-5; CDR3aa: CASSEVGGTSNQPQHF; CDR3nt: TGTGCCAGCAGTGAAGTTGGAGGGACTAGCAATCAGCCCCAGCATTTT
abundance: -; len: 14; d_gene: -; v_gene: TRBV6-5; j_gene: TRBJ1-5; CDR3aa: CASAKGGANQPQHF; CDR3nt: TGTGCCAGCGCAAAAGGGGGGGCCAATCAGCCCCAGCATTTT
abundance: -; len: 16; d_gene: -; v_gene: TRBV5-6; j_gene: TRBJ2-7; CDR3aa: CASSLAATAYSYEQYF; CDR3nt: TGTGCCAGCAGCTTGGCGGCGACAGCCTACTCCTACGAGCAGTACTTC
abundance: -; len: 15; d_gene: TRBD1; v_gene: TRBV28; j_gene: TRBJ1-2; CDR3aa: CASSDWTGENYGYTF; CDR3nt: TGTGCCAGCAGTGACTGGACAGGGGAGAACTATGGCTACACCTTC
abundance: -; len: 15; d_gene: TRBD1; v_gene: TRBV19; j_gene: TRBJ1-2; CDR3aa: CASSSPGQGATGYTF; CDR3nt: TGTGCCAGTAGTTCTCCGGGACAGGGGGCGACTGGCTACACCTTC
abundance: -; len: 17; d_gene: -; v_gene: TRBV5-4; j_gene: TRBJ2-6; CDR3aa: CASSFKRSPSGANVLTF; CDR3nt: TGTGCCAGCAGCTTTAAACGGTCCCCCTCTGGGGCCAACGTCCTGACTTTC
abundance: -; len: 15; d_gene: TRBD1; v_gene: TRBV5-1; j_gene: TRBJ2-7; CDR3aa: CASSISGQGRYEQYF; CDR3nt: TGCGCCAGCAGCATATCAGGACAGGGGCGTTACGAGCAGTACTTC
abundance: -; len: 13; d_gene: -; v_gene: TRBV6-1; j_gene: TRBJ2-3; CDR3aa: CASSEGPQDTQYF; CDR3nt: TGTGCCAGCAGTGAGGGGCCTCAGGATACGCAGTATTTT
abundance: -; len: 15; d_gene: -; v_gene: TRBV18; j_gene: TRBJ1-4; CDR3aa: CASSPQRGWSEKLFF; CDR3nt: TGTGCCAGCTCACCGCAAAGGGGCTGGAGTGAAAAACTGTTTTTT
abundance: -; len: 16; d_gene: -; v_gene: TRBV7-6; j_gene: TRBJ2-3; CDR3aa: CASSLDPSGGTDTQYF; CDR3nt: TGTGCCAGCAGCTTAGATCCCAGCGGAGGCACAGATACGCAGTATTTT
abundance: -; len: 12; d_gene: -; v_gene: TRBV5-1; j_gene: TRBJ2-3; CDR3aa: CASSFTEDTQYF; CDR3nt: TGCGCCAGCAGCTTCACAGAAGATACGCAGTATTTT
abundance: -; len: 17; d_gene: TRBD1; v_gene: TRBV28; j_gene: TRBJ1-1; CDR3aa: CASSLFGQGDMNTEAFF; CDR3nt: TGTGCCAGCAGTTTATTCGGACAGGGAGACATGAACACTGAAGCTTTCTTT
abundance: -; len: 16; d_gene: -; v_gene: TRBV5-6; j_gene: TRBJ1-5; CDR3aa: CASSLFGTDSNQPQHF; CDR3nt: TGTGCCAGCAGCTTGTTCGGCACAGATAGCAATCAGCCCCAGCATTTT
abundance: -; len: 13; d_gene: -; v_gene: TRBV30; j_gene: TRBJ1-1; CDR3aa: CAWMRQLNTEAFF; CDR3nt: TGTGCCTGGATGAGACAGCTGAACACTGAAGCTTTCTTT
abundance: -; len: 12; d_gene: -; v_gene: TRBV18; j_gene: TRBJ2-7; CDR3aa: CASSTGTYEQYF; CDR3nt: TGTGCCAGCTCAACAGGGACCTACGAGCAGTACTTC
abundance: -; len: 16; d_gene: -; v_gene: TRBV19; j_gene: TRBJ1-2; CDR3aa: CASSIGAVTLHYGYTF; CDR3nt: TGTGCCAGTAGTATCGGGGCGGTGACACTCCACTATGGCTACACCTTC
abundance: -; len: 14; d_gene: -; v_gene: TRBV9; j_gene: TRBJ2-4; CDR3aa: CASSPQGDKNIQYF; CDR3nt: TGTGCCAGCAGCCCCCAAGGTGACAAAAACATTCAGTACTTC
abundance: -; len: 15; d_gene: TRBD2; v_gene: TRBV5-4; j_gene: TRBJ2-1; CDR3aa: CASSLGGLAGGEQFF; CDR3nt: TGTGCCAGCAGCCTGGGCGGACTAGCGGGAGGTGAGCAGTTCTTC
abundance: -; len: 15; d_gene: -; v_gene: TRBV5-1; j_gene: TRBJ1-1; CDR3aa: CASSSQPTVNTEAFF; CDR3nt: TGCGCCAGCAGCTCCCAACCAACAGTGAACACTGAAGCTTTCTTT
abundance: -; len: 12; d_gene: -; v_gene: TRBV4-1; j_gene: TRBJ2-7; CDR3aa: CASSRPLGEQYF; CDR3nt: TGCGCCAGCAGCCGACCCTTGGGGGAGCAGTACTTC
abundance: -; len: 15; d_gene: TRBD1; v_gene: TRBV4-2; j_gene: TRBJ2-1; CDR3aa: CASSLGQGGDNEQFF; CDR3nt: TGTGCCAGCAGCCTGGGACAGGGAGGGGACAATGAGCAGTTCTTC
abundance: once; len: 15; d_gene: -; v_gene: TRBV7-2; j_gene: TRBJ1-4; CDR3aa: CASSLSITTNEKLFF; CDR3nt: TGTGCCAGCAGCTTAAGTATAACAACTAATGAAAAACTGTTTTTT
abundance: -; len: 19; d_gene: -; v_gene: TRBV7-6; j_gene: TRBJ1-3; CDR3aa: CASSLSSPVAGRSGNTIYF; CDR3nt: TGTGCCAGCAGCTTAAGTTCCCCGGTGGCGGGCCGCTCTGGAAACACCATATATTTT
abundance: -; len: 15; d_gene: -; v_gene: TRBV5-4; j_gene: TRBJ2-1; CDR3aa: CASSLDGSLGNEQFF; CDR3nt: TGTGCCAGCAGCTTGGACGGGAGTTTGGGCAATGAGCAGTTCTTC
abundance: -; len: 12; d_gene: -; v_gene: TRBV4-2; j_gene: TRBJ2-1; CDR3aa: CASSPPTHEQFF; CDR3nt: TGTGCCAGCAGCCCCCCTACACATGAGCAGTTCTTC
abundance: -; len: 14; d_gene: -; v_gene: TRBV9; j_gene: TRBJ2-1; CDR3aa: CASSAPGLYNEQFF; CDR3nt: TGTGCCAGCAGCGCTCCGGGACTGTACAATGAGCAGTTCTTC
abundance: -; len: 15; d_gene: -; v_gene: TRBV5-4; j_gene: TRBJ2-7; CDR3aa: CASSFGGTSSYEQYF; CDR3nt: TGTGCCAGCAGCTTTGGGGGTACCTCCTCCTACGAGCAGTACTTC